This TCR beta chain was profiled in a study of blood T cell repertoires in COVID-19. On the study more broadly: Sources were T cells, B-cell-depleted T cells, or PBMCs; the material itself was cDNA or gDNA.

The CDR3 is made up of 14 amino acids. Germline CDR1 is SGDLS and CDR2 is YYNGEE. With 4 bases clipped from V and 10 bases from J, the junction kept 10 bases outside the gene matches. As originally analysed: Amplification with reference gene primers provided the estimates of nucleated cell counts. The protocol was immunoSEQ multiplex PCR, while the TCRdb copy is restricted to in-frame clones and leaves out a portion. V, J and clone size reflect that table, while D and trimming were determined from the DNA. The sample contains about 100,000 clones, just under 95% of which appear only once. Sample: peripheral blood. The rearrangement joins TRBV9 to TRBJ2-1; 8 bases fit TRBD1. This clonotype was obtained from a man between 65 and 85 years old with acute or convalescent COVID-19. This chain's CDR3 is CASSTLSRTGEQFF. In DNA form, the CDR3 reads TGTGCCAGCAGCACCCTTTCAAGGACAGGGGAGCAGTTCTTC.